These T cell receptor beta chains were read from a single sample in a study of blood T cell repertoires in COVID-19. Method: immunoSEQ multiplex PCR; TCRdb's copy keeps in-frame clones and lacks some. The sample gives around 45,000 clones, almost 85% of which show up once; more than 20% is in the top ten. Input material: peripheral blood. These receptors were obtained from a woman between 55 and 75 years old with acute or convalescent COVID-19. CDR3s include the opening cysteine and the closing phenylalanine or tryptophan. A clone size is listed for some rows: how often the clone was seen (once, few, many), or a class if it is expanded.

size: .; V: TRBV4-3; CDR3: CASSQDLGGTSGNTIYF
size: .; V: TRBV12-3/TRBV12-4; CDR3: CASSYTRDQPQHF
size: .; V: TRBV11-1; CDR3: CASSLTSGVYEQFF
size: .; V: TRBV19; CDR3: CASSIGGGAINEQFF
size: .; V: TRBV18; CDR3: CASSVMRGESTDTQYF
size: .; V: TRBV7-8; CDR3: CASSLGARLDTSLGYTF
size: .; V: TRBV3-1/TRBV3-2; CDR3: CASSQDRGNQPQHF
size: .; V: TRBV7-3; CDR3: CASSSGQGRDNEQFF
size: once; V: TRBV29-1; CDR3: CSVAWQGTGELFF
size: few; V: TRBV19; CDR3: CASSIYNGGSYNSPLHF
size: .; V: TRBV3-1/TRBV3-2; CDR3: CASSNQGDYEQYF
size: .; V: TRBV7-3; CDR3: CASRSGQGNTEAFF
size: .; V: TRBV27; CDR3: CASSPGYAGYEQYF
size: .; V: TRBV6-1; CDR3: CASSEAKGAQEKLFF
size: .; V: TRBV10-3; CDR3: CAISSGNSPLHF
size: .; V: TRBV29-1; CDR3: CSDARGAFF
size: .; V: TRBV7-2; CDR3: CASSLGLGTDTQYF
size: once; V: TRBV5-1; CDR3: CASSFGGFKYEQYF
size: once; V: TRBV4-3; CDR3: CASSPFRGLDTEAFF
size: .; V: TRBV18; CDR3: CASSPRQGDTEAFF
size: .; V: TRBV5-5; CDR3: CASSLAPTGDEKLFF
size: .; V: TRBV10-3; CDR3: CAIRTANTGELFF
size: .; V: TRBV30; CDR3: CAWTVTMNTEAFF
size: .; V: TRBV6-5; CDR3: CASRGGNGYTF
size: .; V: TRBV4-2; CDR3: CASSQDRGDRGVAFF
size: .; V: TRBV27; CDR3: CASGRASGDYEQYF
size: .; V: TRBV27; CDR3: CASNPQGTGNEQFF
size: .; V: TRBV18; CDR3: CASSFSIDEQYF
size: .; V: TRBV28; CDR3: CASAIQGEAGELFF
size: .; V: TRBV7-6; CDR3: CASSGQGGTTDTQYF
size: .; V: TRBV29-1; CDR3: CSSTGDTEAFF
size: .; V: TRBV2; CDR3: CASSEGLGGEGQVSYEQYF
size: once; V: TRBV14; CDR3: CASSQDIQLTTEAFF
size: .; V: TRBV19; CDR3: CASNPTGANYGYTF
size: .; V: TRBV6-5; CDR3: CASRQQQGVTEAFF
size: .; V: TRBV19; CDR3: CASSLGQGSGYTF
size: once; V: TRBV5-1; CDR3: CASSPEPGSSATFF
size: once; V: TRBV12-3/TRBV12-4; CDR3: CASSFGQGAEQYF
size: .; V: TRBV3-1/TRBV3-2; CDR3: CASSDRANSPLHF
size: .; V: TRBV2; CDR3: CASSEWAATNYGYTF
size: .; V: TRBV7-8; CDR3: CASSLAGFGNTIYF
size: once; V: TRBV9; CDR3: CASSHHEGYEQYF
size: .; V: TRBV29-1; CDR3: CSVEDRRTGLDEQFF
size: .; V: TRBV19; CDR3: CASSIEDRGVYEQYF
size: .; V: TRBV24-1; CDR3: CATSQLAGGVNEQFF
size: .; V: TRBV4-1; CDR3: CASTGTSGGYNEQFF
size: once; V: TRBV18; CDR3: CASSPLRSDNSYEQYF
size: .; V: TRBV5-4; CDR3: CAVETANYGYTF
size: .; V: TRBV5-1; CDR3: CASSPGGGDYGYTF
size: few; V: TRBV18; CDR3: CASSPSRERAGNEQFF
size: .; V: TRBV15; CDR3: CATSPGQINYGYTF
size: .; V: TRBV5-4; CDR3: CASSLGAEQYF
size: once; V: TRBV5-1; CDR3: CASSRTGQNYEQYF
size: .; V: TRBV2; CDR3: CARKTDTGELFF
size: .; V: TRBV7-2; CDR3: CASSPTPQDINEQFF
size: .; V: TRBV19; CDR3: CASSMTGRDTEAFF